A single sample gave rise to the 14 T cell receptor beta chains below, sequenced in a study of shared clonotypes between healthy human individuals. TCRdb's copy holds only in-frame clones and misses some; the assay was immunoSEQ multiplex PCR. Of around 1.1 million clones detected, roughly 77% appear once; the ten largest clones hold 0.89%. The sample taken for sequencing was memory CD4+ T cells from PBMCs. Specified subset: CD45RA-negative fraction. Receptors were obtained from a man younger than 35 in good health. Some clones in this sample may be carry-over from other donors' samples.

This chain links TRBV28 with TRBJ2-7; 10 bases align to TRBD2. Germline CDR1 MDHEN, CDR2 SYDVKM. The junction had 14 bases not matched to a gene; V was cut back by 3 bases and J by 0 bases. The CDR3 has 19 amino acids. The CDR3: CASSFDFGLAVKTSYEQYF. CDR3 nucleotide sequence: TGTGCCAGCAGTTTTGATTTCGGACTAGCGGTAAAAACCTCCTACGAGCAGTACTTC.

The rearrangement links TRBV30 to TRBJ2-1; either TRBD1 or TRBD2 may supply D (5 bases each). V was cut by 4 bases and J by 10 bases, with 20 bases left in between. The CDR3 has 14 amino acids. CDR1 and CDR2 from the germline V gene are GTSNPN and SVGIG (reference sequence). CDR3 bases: TGTGCCTGGAAAGTTGGGAGTACCCAGGGAGAGCAGTTCTTC. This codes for CAWKVGSTQGEQFF.

The CDR3 bases are TGCGCCAGCAGCCAAGATACCGGGAGGAGCACAGATACGCAGTATTTT. It yields the protein CASSQDTGRSTDTQYF. The chain has TRBV4-3 and TRBJ2-3; 7 nucleotides align to TRBD2. This CDR3 has 16 amino acids. CDR1 is LGHNA, CDR2 YSLEER, per germline. V lost 0 bases and J lost 0; bases outside the gene matches: 3.

The CDR3 protein is CASSLRRDNEQFF. The CDR3 DNA reads TGTGCCAGCAGCTTACGCAGGGACAATGAGCAGTTCTTC. The gene calls are TRBV7-6 and TRBJ2-1; a weak D match, TRBD1 (5 bases). The CDR3 contains 13 residues. CDR1 is SGHVS, CDR2 FNYEAQ, per germline. V was clipped by 2 bases and J by 5 bases, with 7 bases between them.

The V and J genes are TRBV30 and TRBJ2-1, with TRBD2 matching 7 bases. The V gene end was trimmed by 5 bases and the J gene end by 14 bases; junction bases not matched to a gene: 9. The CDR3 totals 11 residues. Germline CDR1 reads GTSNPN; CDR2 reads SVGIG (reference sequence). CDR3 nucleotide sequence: TGTGCCTGGGGGGAAGCGGGGCGGGAGTTCTTC. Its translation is CAWGEAGREFF.

The CDR3 sequence is CASSLGLQQETQYF. The CDR3 nucleotides are TGTGCCAGCAGCTTAGGGTTGCAGCAAGAGACCCAGTACTTC. The chain links TRBV7-2 to TRBJ2-5; the D is unclear. CDR1 and CDR2 (germline): SGHTA, FQGNSA. CDR3 size: 14 residues. Trimming removed 1 base at V and 2 bases at J, with 8 bases between.

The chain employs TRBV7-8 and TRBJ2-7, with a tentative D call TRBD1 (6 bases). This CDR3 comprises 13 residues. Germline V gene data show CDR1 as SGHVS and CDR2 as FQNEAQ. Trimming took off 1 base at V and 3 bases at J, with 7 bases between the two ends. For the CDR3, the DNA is TGTGCCAGCAGCTTAGACAGGGTCTACGAGCAGTACTTC. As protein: CASSLDRVYEQYF.

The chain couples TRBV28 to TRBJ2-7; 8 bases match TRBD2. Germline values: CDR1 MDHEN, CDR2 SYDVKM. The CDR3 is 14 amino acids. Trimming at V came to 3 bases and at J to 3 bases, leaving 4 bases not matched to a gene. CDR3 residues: CASSLSGGIYEQYF. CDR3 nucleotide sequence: TGTGCCAGCAGTTTGTCGGGGGGGATCTACGAGCAGTACTTC.

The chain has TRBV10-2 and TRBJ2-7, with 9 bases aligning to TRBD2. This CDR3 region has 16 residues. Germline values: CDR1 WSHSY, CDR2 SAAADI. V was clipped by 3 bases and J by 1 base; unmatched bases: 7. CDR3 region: CASSDLAGGPSYEQYF. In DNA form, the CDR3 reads TGCGCCAGCAGTGACTTGGCGGGAGGGCCTTCCTACGAGCAGTACTTC.

CDR3 residues: CASSLAPSGGKSYEQYF. CDR3 bases: TGTGCCAGCAGCTTGGCGCCTAGCGGAGGGAAGTCCTACGAGCAGTACTTC. The V gene is TRBV7-2, the J gene TRBJ2-7; 7 nucleotides match TRBD2. Trimming took 3 bases from V and 1 from J; bases not matched to a gene: 12. The CDR3 runs to 17 residues. CDR1 and CDR2 from the germline V gene are SGHTA and FQGNSA.

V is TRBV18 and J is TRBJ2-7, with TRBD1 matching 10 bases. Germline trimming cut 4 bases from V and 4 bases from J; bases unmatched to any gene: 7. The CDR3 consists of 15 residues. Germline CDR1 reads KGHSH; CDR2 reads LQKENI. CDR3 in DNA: TGTGCCAGCTCACTTGGACAGGGGGTTGGGTACGAGCAGTACTTC. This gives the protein CASSLGQGVGYEQYF.

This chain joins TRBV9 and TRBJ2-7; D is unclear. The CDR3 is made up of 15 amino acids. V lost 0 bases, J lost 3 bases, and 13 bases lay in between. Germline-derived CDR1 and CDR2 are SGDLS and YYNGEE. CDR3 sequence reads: CASSVGPELHYEQYF. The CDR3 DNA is TGTGCCAGCAGCGTAGGGCCAGAGCTACACTACGAGCAGTACTTC.

CDR3 loop: CASSWAYTWGSSYNEQFF. The CDR3 bases are TGCGCCAGCAGCTGGGCTTACACCTGGGGGAGCTCCTACAATGAGCAGTTCTTC. The V and J genes are TRBV5-1 and TRBJ2-1; the D call may be TRBD1 or TRBD2 (5 bases each). The CDR3 consists of 18 residues. Per germline, CDR1 SGHRS and CDR2 YFSETQ. Trimming shortened V by 3 bases and J by 0 bases, and 19 bases separated the two germline ends.

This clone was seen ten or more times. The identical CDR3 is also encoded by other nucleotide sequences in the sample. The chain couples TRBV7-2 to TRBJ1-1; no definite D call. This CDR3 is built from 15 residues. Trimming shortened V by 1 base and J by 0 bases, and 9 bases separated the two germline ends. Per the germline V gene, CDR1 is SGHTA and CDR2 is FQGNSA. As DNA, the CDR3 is TGTGCCAGCAGCTTAGGGGTCGGAATGAACACTGAAGCTTTCTTT. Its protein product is CASSLGVGMNTEAFF.